Listed below are T cell receptor beta chains from one sample, sequenced in a study of cytomegalovirus exposure and HLA in healthy donors. Repertoires were generated with immunoSEQ multiplex PCR, while TCRdb's copy carries only in-frame clones and drops some. The data contain just over 150,000 clones, around 72% of them singletons. The sample consisted of PBMCs. The receptors stem from a man aged 40-49 years in good health and CMV-seropositive. Both conserved end residues are part of each CDR3. A D gene is named only where the DNA matches it firmly. Size tells how often a clone was seen (once, few, many) or the class of an expanded clone, and some rows leave it out.

V gene: TRBV5-1
J gene: TRBJ2-2
clone size: NA
D gene: NA
CDR3 protein: CASSSGQNTGELFF
CDR3 DNA: TGCGCCAGCAGCTCGGGACAAAACACCGGGGAGCTGTTTTTT

V gene: TRBV4-2
J gene: TRBJ1-1
clone size: few
D gene: NA
CDR3 protein: CASRGTTEAFF
CDR3 DNA: TGTGCCTCGAGGGGGACCACTGAAGCTTTCTTT

V gene: TRBV7-8
J gene: TRBJ1-1
clone size: few
D gene: NA
CDR3 protein: CASSLGARGVGSTEAFF
CDR3 DNA: TGTGCCAGCAGCTTAGGAGCCCGGGGAGTGGGTTCGACTGAAGCTTTCTTT

V gene: TRBV25-1
J gene: TRBJ1-1
clone size: NA
D gene: NA
CDR3 protein: CASSWRWGMEAFF
CDR3 DNA: TGTGCCAGCAGTTGGAGGTGGGGTATGGAAGCTTTCTTT

V gene: TRBV19
J gene: TRBJ1-6
clone size: NA
D gene: NA
CDR3 protein: CASSVQGTNSALHF
CDR3 DNA: TGTGCCAGTAGTGTACAGGGTACGAATTCGGCCCTCCACTTT

V gene: TRBV19
J gene: TRBJ2-2
clone size: NA
D gene: TRBD2
CDR3 protein: CASSITSGGQKAGELFF
CDR3 DNA: TGTGCCAGTAGTATTACTAGCGGGGGCCAAAAGGCCGGGGAGCTGTTTTTT

V gene: TRBV11-2
J gene: TRBJ1-3
clone size: NA
D gene: NA
CDR3 protein: CASSLGGAGNTIYF
CDR3 DNA: TGTGCCAGCAGTTTAGGGGGGGCTGGAAACACCATATATTTT

V gene: TRBV19
J gene: TRBJ1-5
clone size: NA
D gene: TRBD1
CDR3 protein: CASSTGVNQPQHF
CDR3 DNA: TGTGCCAGTAGCACAGGGGTCAATCAGCCCCAGCATTTT

V gene: TRBV7-9
J gene: TRBJ1-1
clone size: few
D gene: TRBD1
CDR3 protein: CASSDGTGGRNTEAFF
CDR3 DNA: TGTGCCAGCAGCGACGGGACAGGGGGAAGGAACACTGAAGCTTTCTTT

V gene: TRBV4-1
J gene: TRBJ2-1
clone size: few
D gene: TRBD2
CDR3 protein: CASSQVVAGLSYNEQFF
CDR3 DNA: TGCGCCAGCAGCCAAGTGGTAGCGGGGCTCTCCTACAATGAGCAGTTCTTC

V gene: TRBV18
J gene: TRBJ2-5
clone size: NA
D gene: TRBD2
CDR3 protein: CASSPSLAGGPGQETQYF
CDR3 DNA: TGTGCCAGCTCACCAAGTCTAGCGGGGGGGCCGGGACAAGAGACCCAGTACTTC

V gene: TRBV5-1
J gene: TRBJ2-5
clone size: few
D gene: TRBD2
CDR3 protein: CASSGTGTSGRETQYF
CDR3 DNA: TGCGCCAGCAGCGGAACCGGGACTAGCGGTCGAGAGACCCAGTACTTC

V gene: TRBV5-3
J gene: TRBJ2-7
clone size: NA
D gene: NA
CDR3 protein: CARSLRLESYEQYF
CDR3 DNA: TGTGCCAGAAGCTTGAGACTAGAGTCCTACGAGCAGTACTTC

V gene: TRBV7-3
J gene: TRBJ1-4
clone size: NA
D gene: NA
CDR3 protein: CASSATATNEKLFF
CDR3 DNA: TGTGCCAGCAGCGCAACAGCAACTAATGAAAAACTGTTTTTT

V gene: TRBV27
J gene: TRBJ1-2
clone size: NA
D gene: NA
CDR3 protein: CASSSYTGYGYGYTF
CDR3 DNA: TGTGCCAGCAGTTCATACACAGGGTATGGTTATGGCTACACCTTC

V gene: TRBV5-1
J gene: TRBJ2-7
clone size: NA
D gene: NA
CDR3 protein: CASSLDFYEQYF
CDR3 DNA: TGTGCCAGCAGCTTGGACTTCTACGAGCAGTACTTC

V gene: TRBV7-9
J gene: TRBJ2-7
clone size: NA
D gene: TRBD2
CDR3 protein: CASSPQPGLGDYEQYF
CDR3 DNA: TGTGCCAGCAGCCCCCAACCGGGACTAGGGGACTACGAGCAGTACTTC

V gene: TRBV19
J gene: TRBJ2-3
clone size: NA
D gene: NA
CDR3 protein: CASSTTGQPIYTQYF
CDR3 DNA: TGTGCCAGTAGTACCACGGGACAACCAATTTATACGCAGTATTTT

V gene: TRBV5-1
J gene: TRBJ1-4
clone size: NA
D gene: NA
CDR3 protein: CASSSSGGVTNEKLFF
CDR3 DNA: TGCGCCAGCAGCTCCTCCGGCGGGGTCACTAATGAAAAACTGTTTTTT

V gene: TRBV6-1
J gene: TRBJ1-6
clone size: few
D gene: NA
CDR3 protein: CASRSRYSPLHF
CDR3 DNA: TGTGCCTCCCGGAGCCGGTATTCACCCCTCCACTTT

V gene: TRBV5-5
J gene: TRBJ1-2
clone size: NA
D gene: TRBD1
CDR3 protein: CASSDRGLSYGYTF
CDR3 DNA: TGTGCCAGCAGCGACAGGGGATTGAGCTATGGCTACACCTTC

V gene: TRBV25-1
J gene: TRBJ2-6
clone size: few
D gene: NA
CDR3 protein: CASKQVSSGANVLTF
CDR3 DNA: TGTGCCAGCAAGCAGGTTAGCTCTGGGGCCAACGTCCTGACTTTC

V gene: TRBV6-1
J gene: TRBJ1-6
clone size: once
D gene: NA
CDR3 protein: CASSARDGRMNSPLHF
CDR3 DNA: TGTGCCAGCAGTGCCCGGGACGGGAGGATGAATTCACCCCTCCACTTT

V gene: TRBV4-3
J gene: TRBJ2-7
clone size: NA
D gene: NA
CDR3 protein: CASSPTRTYEQYF
CDR3 DNA: TGCGCCAGCAGCCCGACTAGGACCTACGAGCAGTACTTC

V gene: TRBV25-1
J gene: TRBJ2-7
clone size: NA
D gene: NA
CDR3 protein: CASSTPDTPYEQYF
CDR3 DNA: TGTGCCAGCAGTACCCCGGACACCCCCTACGAGCAGTACTTC

V gene: TRBV29-1
J gene: TRBJ2-7
clone size: NA
D gene: TRBD1
CDR3 protein: CSVELSGGGSYEQYF
CDR3 DNA: TGCAGCGTTGAACTTTCAGGGGGCGGCTCCTACGAGCAGTACTTC

V gene: TRBV7-2
J gene: TRBJ2-3
clone size: NA
D gene: NA
CDR3 protein: CASSFTNTDTQYF
CDR3 DNA: TGTGCCAGCAGCTTTACTAACACAGATACGCAGTATTTT

V gene: TRBV4-3
J gene: TRBJ1-2
clone size: NA
D gene: TRBD1
CDR3 protein: CASSQNRGLNGYTF
CDR3 DNA: TGCGCCAGCAGCCAGAACAGGGGTTTGAATGGCTACACCTTC

V gene: TRBV7-2
J gene: TRBJ2-7
clone size: NA
D gene: NA
CDR3 protein: CASSLGYSRLVAYEQYF
CDR3 DNA: TGTGCCAGCAGCTTAGGGTATTCGAGGCTAGTAGCCTACGAGCAGTACTTC

V gene: TRBV7-8
J gene: TRBJ2-7
clone size: NA
D gene: TRBD2
CDR3 protein: CASSLGGGTIGREQYF
CDR3 DNA: TGTGCCAGCAGCTTAGGGGGTGGGACTATCGGACGCGAGCAGTACTTC

V gene: TRBV10-3
J gene: TRBJ1-6
clone size: NA
D gene: NA
CDR3 protein: CAISGGTYNSPLHF
CDR3 DNA: TGTGCCATCAGTGGCGGAACCTATAATTCACCCCTCCACTTT

V gene: TRBV5-5
J gene: TRBJ1-3
clone size: NA
D gene: NA
CDR3 protein: CASGDRIGSGNTIYF
CDR3 DNA: TGTGCCAGCGGAGATAGGATTGGCTCTGGAAACACCATATATTTT

V gene: TRBV5-6
J gene: TRBJ2-5
clone size: NA
D gene: NA
CDR3 protein: CASSFRRRETQYF
CDR3 DNA: TGTGCCAGCAGCTTCCGAAGGAGAGAGACCCAGTACTTC

V gene: TRBV27
J gene: TRBJ2-5
clone size: NA
D gene: TRBD2
CDR3 protein: CASRTPSGGAPETQYF
CDR3 DNA: TGTGCCAGTCGTACCCCTAGCGGGGGGGCCCCGGAGACCCAGTACTTC

V gene: TRBV6-1
J gene: TRBJ2-7
clone size: NA
D gene: TRBD2
CDR3 protein: CASNGLAGSEQYF
CDR3 DNA: TGTGCCAGCAACGGACTAGCGGGGTCCGAGCAGTACTTC

V gene: TRBV6-5
J gene: TRBJ1-1
clone size: NA
D gene: NA
CDR3 protein: CASSYSEDSEAFF
CDR3 DNA: TGTGCCAGCAGTTACTCGGAGGACAGTGAAGCTTTCTTT

V gene: TRBV7-2
J gene: TRBJ1-3
clone size: NA
D gene: NA
CDR3 protein: CASSAITAGASGNTIYF
CDR3 DNA: TGTGCCAGCAGCGCCATAACCGCGGGTGCCTCTGGAAACACCATATATTTT

V gene: TRBV29-1
J gene: TRBJ1-2
clone size: NA
D gene: TRBD1
CDR3 protein: CSGRGPSYGYTF
CDR3 DNA: TGCAGCGGCAGGGGGCCCTCCTATGGCTACACCTTC

V gene: TRBV9
J gene: TRBJ2-7
clone size: NA
D gene: NA
CDR3 protein: CASSLSPTPTYEQYF
CDR3 DNA: TGTGCCAGCAGCCTATCTCCGACACCTACCTACGAGCAGTACTTC

V gene: TRBV7-2
J gene: TRBJ2-3
clone size: NA
D gene: TRBD1
CDR3 protein: CASSPTGGTDTQYF
CDR3 DNA: TGTGCCAGCAGCCCGACAGGGGGCACAGATACGCAGTATTTT

V gene: TRBV5-6
J gene: TRBJ2-1
clone size: NA
D gene: TRBD2
CDR3 protein: CASNFPGSGVYNEQFF
CDR3 DNA: TGTGCCAGCAACTTCCCGGGTAGCGGGGTCTACAATGAGCAGTTCTTC

V gene: TRBV4-3
J gene: TRBJ1-2
clone size: NA
D gene: TRBD1
CDR3 protein: CASSQRQGAAYGYTF
CDR3 DNA: TGCGCCAGCAGCCAAAGACAGGGGGCAGCTTATGGCTACACCTTC

V gene: TRBV4-3
J gene: TRBJ2-1
clone size: NA
D gene: NA
CDR3 protein: CASSQEPGGGNNEQFF
CDR3 DNA: TGCGCCAGCAGCCAAGAACCCGGTGGGGGGAACAATGAGCAGTTCTTC

V gene: TRBV7-9
J gene: TRBJ1-5
clone size: NA
D gene: TRBD1
CDR3 protein: CATRRGDSPQHF
CDR3 DNA: TGTGCCACCCGCAGGGGGGACTCTCCCCAGCATTTT

V gene: TRBV7-3
J gene: TRBJ2-5
clone size: few
D gene: TRBD1
CDR3 protein: CASSLRTGGPETQYF
CDR3 DNA: TGTGCCAGCAGCTTGAGGACAGGAGGACCAGAGACCCAGTACTTC

V gene: TRBV18
J gene: TRBJ2-3
clone size: NA
D gene: NA
CDR3 protein: CASSPGGALDTQYF
CDR3 DNA: TGTGCCAGCTCACCAGGGGGGGCATTGGATACGCAGTATTTT

V gene: TRBV5-1
J gene: TRBJ1-3
clone size: NA
D gene: NA
CDR3 protein: CASSPGPGNTIYF
CDR3 DNA: TGCGCCAGCAGCCCAGGTCCAGGAAACACCATATATTTT

V gene: TRBV19
J gene: TRBJ1-2
clone size: NA
D gene: NA
CDR3 protein: CASHGGRSHYGYTF
CDR3 DNA: TGTGCCAGTCACGGAGGCAGGTCCCACTATGGCTACACCTTC

V gene: TRBV5-5
J gene: TRBJ1-3
clone size: NA
D gene: NA
CDR3 protein: CASSLAQGGNTIYF
CDR3 DNA: TGTGCCAGCAGCTTAGCCCAGGGGGGAAACACCATATATTTT

V gene: TRBV4-2
J gene: TRBJ2-2
clone size: NA
D gene: NA
CDR3 protein: CAGSQETTIGELFF
CDR3 DNA: TGTGCCGGCAGCCAAGAAACGACAATCGGGGAGCTGTTTTTT

V gene: TRBV28
J gene: TRBJ2-2
clone size: NA
D gene: TRBD1
CDR3 protein: CASTDRGGTGELFF
CDR3 DNA: TGTGCCAGCACCGACAGGGGGGGAACCGGGGAGCTGTTTTTT

V gene: TRBV18
J gene: TRBJ1-3
clone size: NA
D gene: NA
CDR3 protein: CASSATGISGNTIYF
CDR3 DNA: TGTGCCAGCTCAGCTACAGGGATCTCTGGAAACACCATATATTTT